The rows below give T cell receptor beta chains drawn from one sample of a study of blood T cell repertoires in COVID-19. Repertoires were generated with immunoSEQ multiplex PCR, while TCRdb's copy carries only in-frame clones and drops some. The sample shows about 210,000 clones, about 80% of them seen only once. Material: peripheral blood. The receptors shown here come from a man between 60 and 75 years old with acute or convalescent COVID-19. Both conserved end residues are trimmed from each CDR3. D genes are given only for firm matches.

V gene,J gene,D gene,CDR3 protein
TRBV24-1,TRBJ2-5,-,ATSDSIRGRGETQY
TRBV24-1,TRBJ2-1,TRBD2,ATSDLVSGTTHEQF
TRBV1,TRBJ2-7,-,TSSPETPVSYEQY
TRBV29-1,TRBJ2-5,-,SAEGPRGTQY
TRBV4-2,TRBJ1-2,TRBD1,ASSQRQGGFDGYT
TRBV7-6,TRBJ2-7,TRBD1,ASSENRGLEQY
TRBV7-2,TRBJ1-4,TRBD1,ASSLWGTGNSKKLF
TRBV7-9,TRBJ1-5,-,ASSADTRNQPQH
TRBV7-7,TRBJ2-1,TRBD2,ASSSIAGGENNEQF
TRBV10-3,TRBJ1-2,-,AIRAESTNYGYT